The 13 T cell receptor beta chains below all came from one sample that was sequenced in a study of post-analysis software for immune sequencing data. General observations from the study: Elevated frequency relative to controls characterized 4 or 5 TRBV segments in patients, TRBV5-6, TRBV5-1 and TRBV20-1 among them.

These receptors have no known antigen. The TCR beta cDNA libraries carried unique molecular identifiers. TCRdb reanalysed the PCR reads using MiXCR and keeps one entry per CDR3 protein. The repertoire holds about 560,000 distinct CDR3 sequences, around 47% seen once, with around 1.7% in the top ten. Sequenced input: blood. These receptors came from a girl aged 10-17 years with multiple sclerosis.

This clonotype has just a few counts. The V gene is TRBV5-1, the J gene TRBJ2-3; TRBD1 might be the D (6 bases). The CDR3 is 14 residues long. V was shortened by 4 bases and J by 5 bases, with 14 bases between the two germline ends. Germline values: CDR1 SGHRS, CDR2 YFSETQ. The CDR3 region has the DNA TGCGCCAGCAGCCCCCAGGACAGAGAAGATACGCAGTATTTT. It specifies CASSPQDREDTQYF.

The chain carries TRBV15 and TRBJ2-1; 11 nucleotides agree with TRBD2. The CDR3 extends over 17 amino acids. With 1 base clipped from V and 3 bases from J, the junction kept 5 bases outside the gene matches. Per germline, CDR1 LNHNV and CDR2 YYDKDF (reference sequence). In nucleotides, the CDR3 is TGTGCCACCAGCAGAGTTTCCGGGACTAGCGGCTACAATGAGCAGTTCTTC. This sequence encodes CATSRVSGTSGYNEQFF.

The gene calls are TRBV6-6 and TRBJ2-1; 9 bases agree with TRBD1. This CDR3 has 13 amino acids. CDR1 and CDR2 (germline): MNHNY, SVGAGI (reference sequence). J was trimmed by 10 bases and V by 4 bases; bases with no gene match: 5. The CDR3 DNA reads as TGTGCCAGCAGTTCACGGGACAGGGTCGAGCAGTTCTTC. This encodes CASSSRDRVEQFF.

This clonotype was detected only a few times. This sequence joins TRBV7-6 and TRBJ2-2; 10 bases map to TRBD1. Looked up from germline, CDR1 is SGHVS and CDR2 is FNYEAQ. CDR3 length: 15 residues. V trimming: 5 bases; J trimming: 7 bases; junction bases outside the gene matches: 7. The chain's CDR3 is CASSPPTGGGGELFF. The CDR3 coding sequence is TGTGCCAGCAGCCCCCCGACAGGGGGCGGCGGGGAGCTGTTTTTT. The variable domain in full, with the rest retrieved from reference TRBV7-6 and TRBJ2-2, is GAGVSQSPRYKVTKRGQDVALRCDPISGHVSLYWYRQALGQGPEFLTYFNYEAQQDKSGLPNDRFSAERPEGSISTLTIQRTEQRDSAMYRCASSPPTGGGGELFFGEGSRLTVL.

Regarding this clonotype: One end of the junction is discordant with germline, which a read error may explain. The V and J genes are TRBV29-1 and TRBJ2-1; no clear D. The CDR3 sequence is 11 residues long. Per germline, CDR1 SQVTM and CDR2 ANQGSEA. The DNA for the CDR3 is TGCAGCGTTGTAGAAGGTTATGAGCGGTTCTTC. Its translation is CSVVEGYERFF.

V gene TRBV3-1 combines with J gene TRBJ2-3, with D possibly matching TRBD1 (7 bases). Germline CDR1 is LGHDT and CDR2 is YNNKEL (reference sequence). V dropped 5 bases and J dropped 7 bases, with 22 bases sitting between them. The CDR3 runs 16 residues. The CDR3 sequence: CASSYQGGPSANTQYF. The CDR3 region has the DNA TGTGCCAGCAGCTATCAGGGGGGCCCCTCCGCAAATACGCAGTATTTT.

The chain is built from TRBV7-6 and TRBJ2-7; D gene uncertain. The germline V and J ends were trimmed by 3 bases and 2 bases, with 8 bases remaining between them. CDR3 size: 13 residues. Germline CDR1 and CDR2: SGHVS and FNYEAQ. The CDR3 sequence: CASSLIDAYEQYF. In DNA form, the CDR3 reads TGTGCCAGCAGCTTGATTGACGCCTACGAGCAGTACTTC.

The rearrangement uses TRBV4-1 and TRBJ1-1; D might be TRBD1 (5 bases). Germline V CDR1 and CDR2: MGHRA, YSYEKL. V was pared by 6 bases and J by 1 base, with 12 bases between. The CDR3 has 14 amino acids. In DNA, the CDR3 is TGCGCCAGCAGACCACCGGGGACGAACACTGAAGCTTTCTTT. It translates to CASRPPGTNTEAFF.

This chain connects TRBV12-3 or TRBV12-4 to TRBJ2-7, with a tentative D call TRBD1 (6 bases). The CDR3 runs 14 residues. Between the trimmed V and J ends, which lost 5 bases and 5 bases, there was a span of 16 bases. The CDR3 here is CASSGSGTTNEQYF. The DNA of the CDR3 is TGTGCCAGCAGTGGATCCGGGACAACAAACGAGCAGTACTTC.

The J gene is TRBJ2-1, the V gene TRBV7-9, with unresolved D. Germline assignment: CDR1 SEHNR and CDR2 FQNEAQ (reference sequence). The CDR3 is 14 residues long. With 0 bases removed from V and 8 bases from J, the gap between germline ends came to 11 bases. The DNA of the CDR3 is TGTGCCAGCAGCTTAGCCCTCAGGAACGATGAGCAGTTCTTC. Its translation: CASSLALRNDEQFF.

This clonotype came up once. The chain joins TRBV12-3 or TRBV12-4 to TRBJ2-1, with 8 bases matching TRBD2. Germline trimming cut 9 bases from V and 7 bases from J; bases unmatched to any gene: 11. This CDR3 has 14 amino acids. The DNA for the CDR3 is TGTGCCAGTACCGCGAGCGGGAGCGGGAATGAGCAGTTCTTC. Translating it yields CASTASGSGNEQFF.

This clonotype has just a few counts. V is TRBV7-9 and J is TRBJ2-5; 9 nucleotides agree with TRBD1. The end of the DNA is better explained by TRBJ2-7, so the J call may be wrong. The CDR3 has 14 amino acids. Germline V gene data show CDR1 as SEHNR and CDR2 as FQNEAQ (reference sequence). The CDR3, as DNA: TGTGCCAGCAGCTACAGGGGGCTAGTCGACGAGCAGTACTTC. Translated, it gives CASSYRGLVDEQYF.

The chain has TRBV29-1 and TRBJ2-6; no definite D call. The germline V and J ends were trimmed by 6 bases and 0 bases, with 15 bases remaining between them. The CDR3 consists of 16 residues. The germline gives CDR1 SQVTM, CDR2 ANQGSEA. The CDR3 reads CSVDDYSTSGANVLTF. Written as DNA, the CDR3 is TGCAGCGTCGACGATTACTCCACCTCTGGGGCCAACGTCCTGACTTTC.